This T cell receptor (beta chain) was obtained from a study of cytomegalovirus exposure and HLA in healthy donors. Everyone who donated was a healthy bone marrow donor. This clone was recorded a few times. This PCR relied on a set of 60 Vbeta primers and 13 Jbeta primers. Assay used: immunoSEQ multiplex PCR; TCRdb lists only in-frame clones, some missing. Here the sample spans approximately 75,000 clones, about 78% being singletons. With V trimmed by 1 base and J by 5 bases, 2 bases remained unmatched. Looked up from germline, CDR1 is GTSNPN and CDR2 is SVGIG (reference sequence). The CDR3 length is 12 residues.

The material sequenced was PBMCs. This clonotype was obtained from a male donor in good health and CMV-seronegative. This sequence joins TRBV30 and TRBJ2-7, with 7 bases identical to TRBD1. The CDR3 region is CAWSDGTDEQYF. The CDR3 region has the DNA TGTGCCTGGAGTGACGGGACAGACGAGCAGTACTTC. Complete variable domain (other parts from reference TRBV30 and TRBJ2-7): SQTIHQWPATLVQPVGSPLSLECTVEGTSNPNLYWYRQAAGRGLQLLFYSVGIGQISSEVPQNLSASRPQDRQFILSSKKLLLSDSGFYLCAWSDGTDEQYFGPGTRLTVT.